This T cell receptor beta chain stems from a study of cytomegalovirus exposure and HLA in healthy donors. The data were produced by immunoSEQ multiplex PCR, yet TCRdb's version contains in-frame clones alone and is incomplete. The data contain some 48,000 clones, approximately 93% of them seen just once; the ten biggest clones take up around 8%. Deletions cut 0 bases from V and 4 bases from J, with 8 bases between. The CDR3 is made up of 13 amino acids. Germline V gene sequence: CDR1 SGHRS, CDR2 YFSETQ. This chain joins TRBV5-1 and TRBJ2-7; D gene ambiguous. Sequences were obtained from PBMCs. This receptor was obtained from a woman between 18 and 30 years old in good health and CMV-seropositive. In DNA form, the CDR3 reads TGCGCCAGCAGCTTGGGCGGAAGATACGAGCAGTACTTC. Translating gives CASSLGGRYEQYF.